A single sample is the source of the 22 T cell receptor beta chains below, sequenced in a study of shared clonotypes between healthy human individuals. Clones were sequenced by immunoSEQ multiplex PCR, and TCRdb holds only the in-frame ones, with some missing. The table records around 750,000 clones, around 67% of them present only once. The sample comprised memory CD4+ T cells sorted from blood. Subset reported: CD45RA-negative fraction. The receptors were sampled from a woman in her thirties in good health.

This clone has a handful of counts. This may come from a read error, since a much larger clone is one base off. The CDR3 reads CASSHYYEQYF. Here the CDR3 DNA reads TGTGCCAGCAGTCACTACTACGAGCAGTACTTC. This sequence joins TRBV28 and TRBJ2-7; D unresolved. With 5 bases removed from V and 3 bases from J, the gap between germline ends came to 5 bases. Per the germline V gene, CDR1 is MDHEN and CDR2 is SYDVKM. The CDR3 is made up of 11 amino acids.

This clone was seen a few times. The gene calls are TRBV28 and TRBJ2-1; TRBD2 matches 7 bases. This CDR3 contains 19 residues. With 2 bases clipped from V and 5 bases from J, the junction kept 18 bases outside the gene matches. Germline CDR1 is MDHEN and CDR2 is SYDVKM. CDR3 protein: CASSLQPPSGGGPNNEQFF. CDR3 coding DNA: TGTGCCAGCAGTTTACAGCCCCCTTCTGGGGGAGGGCCGAACAATGAGCAGTTCTTC.

The chain has TRBV19 and TRBJ1-4, with TRBD1 matching over 7 bases. This CDR3 region has 16 residues. Unmatched junction bases numbered 11, after V lost 6 bases and J lost 4 bases. The V gene's germline CDR1 is LNHDA and CDR2 SQIVND (reference sequence). The CDR3 is CASRLGPDRRNEKLFF. For the CDR3, the DNA is TGTGCCAGTAGATTGGGCCCGGACAGGCGTAATGAAAAACTGTTTTTT.

This clone was detected a few times. This chain connects TRBV14 to TRBJ1-3, with D tentatively TRBD1 (6 bases). The V end lost 1 base, the J end lost 0 bases, and 13 bases lay between the germline ends. Germline V gene data show CDR1 as SGHDN and CDR2 as FVKESK. There are 17 residues in the CDR3. The CDR3 is CASSQVAGDVSGNTIYF. DNA of the CDR3: TGTGCCAGCAGCCAAGTTGCAGGGGACGTCTCTGGAAACACCATATATTTT.

The chain uses TRBV11-2 and TRBJ2-2; no clear D. V dropped 5 bases and J dropped 1 base, with 8 bases sitting between them. Germline values: CDR1 SGHAT, CDR2 FQNNGV. The CDR3 is made up of 14 amino acids. The CDR3 is CASSPLRNTGELFF. In nucleotides, the CDR3 is TGTGCCAGCAGCCCTCTTAGGAACACCGGGGAGCTGTTTTTT.

The chain is built from TRBV11-2 and TRBJ2-3; D not certain. The CDR3 extends over 13 amino acids. Trimming took off 0 bases at V and 14 bases at J, with 15 bases between the two ends. Per the germline V gene, CDR1 is SGHAT and CDR2 is FQNNGV. The CDR3 coding sequence is TGTGCCAGCAGCTTAGAATTACCCCCAAAGGCGTATTTT. It yields the protein CASSLELPPKAYF. The variable domain in full, with the rest retrieved from reference TRBV11-2 and TRBJ2-3, is EAGVAQSPRYKIIEKRQSVAFWCNPISGHATLYWYQQILGQGPKLLIQFQNNGVVDDSQLPKDRFSAERLKGVDSTLKIQPAKLEDSAVYLCASSLELPPKAYFGPGTRLTVL.

V and J are TRBV5-4 and TRBJ1-3; 7 nucleotides line up with TRBD1. Germline-derived CDR1 and CDR2 are SGHNT and YYREEE (reference sequence). The J segment lost 1 base and the V segment lost 2 bases, leaving 9 bases of the junction unmatched. The CDR3 has 17 residues. The DNA of the CDR3 is TGTGCCAGCAGCTTAGCCCCGGCAGGGGGTTCTGGAAACACCATATATTTT. Translation gives CASSLAPAGGSGNTIYF.

The chain has TRBV28 and TRBJ1-1; D not resolved. CDR3 length: 11 amino acids. Per germline, CDR1 MDHEN and CDR2 SYDVKM. V lost 6 bases and J 7 bases, leaving 9 bases between the germline ends. Written as DNA, the CDR3 is TGTGCCAGCAGGAGACATAGTGAAGCTTTCTTT. As protein: CASRRHSEAFF.

This rearrangement joins TRBV21-1 to TRBJ1-5; the table's D call of TRBD1 was not tested on the DNA. TRBV21-1 is recorded as a pseudogene. The CDR3 is made up of 15 amino acids. The CDR3 sequence is CASSKEGRGHQPQHF. CDR3 in DNA: TGTGCCAGCAGCAAAGAGGGCAGGGGCCATCAGCCCCAGCATTTT.

To note about this clone: This may come from a read error, since a much larger clone is one base off. The sample has other DNA sequences that encode this CDR3 too. The rearrangement joins TRBV5-1 to TRBJ2-1; D gene uncertain. Germline-derived CDR1 and CDR2 are SGHRS and YFSETQ. V lost 2 bases and J 0 bases, leaving 6 bases between the germline ends. CDR3 length: 14 residues. The CDR3 region is CASSLSSSYNEQFF. Here the CDR3 DNA reads TGCGCCAGCAGCTTAAGCAGCTCCTACAATGAGCAGTTCTTC. The complete variable domain, with remaining parts taken from reference TRBV5-1 and TRBJ2-1, reads KAGVTQTPRYLIKTRGQQVTLSCSPISGHRSVSWYQQTPGQGLQFLFEYFSETQRNKGNFPGRFSGRQFSNSRSEMNVSTLELGDSALYLCASSLSSSYNEQFFGPGTRLTVL.

This clone was seen only a few times. The chain carries TRBV7-9 and TRBJ2-7; TRBD2 aligns across 13 bases. Germline values: CDR1 SEHNR, CDR2 FQNEAQ (reference sequence). The V segment lost 1 base and the J segment 5 bases; nucleotides outside the gene matches: 5. This CDR3 contains 16 residues. The CDR3: CASSLGGGLAGDEQYF. CDR3 coding DNA: TGTGCCAGCAGCTTAGGTGGTGGACTAGCGGGAGACGAGCAGTACTTC. Supplemented by reference TRBV7-9 and TRBJ2-7, the full variable domain reads DTGVSQNPRHKITKRGQNVTFRCDPISEHNRLYWYRQTLGQGPEFLTYFQNEAQLEKSRLLSDRFSAERPKGSFSTLEIQRTEQGDSAMYLCASSLGGGLAGDEQYFGPGTRLTVT.

The chain employs TRBV29-1 and TRBJ2-4; no clear D gene. The CDR3 totals 13 residues. Germline CDR1 reads SQVTM; CDR2 reads ANQGSEA. V was pared by 1 base and J by 5 bases, with 9 bases between. The CDR3 DNA sequence: TGCAGCGTTGAAGGTGCTATTCAAAACATTCAGTACTTC. Residues: CSVEGAIQNIQYF. Supplemented by reference TRBV29-1 and TRBJ2-4, the full variable domain reads SAVISQKPSRDICQRGTSLTIQCQVDSQVTMMFWYRQQPGQSLTLIATANQGSEATYESGFVIDKFPISRPNLTFSTLTVSNMSPEDSSIYLCSVEGAIQNIQYFGAGTRLSVL.

The sample holds a few counts of this clone. This chain connects TRBV28 to TRBJ2-2, with D perhaps being TRBD1 or TRBD2 (5 bases each). Germline V gene data show CDR1 as MDHEN and CDR2 as SYDVKM. The V gene lost 6 bases and the J gene lost 1 base, with 12 bases spanning the gap. CDR3 length equals 15 residues. In DNA, the CDR3 is TGTGCCAGCAGGGGGCTAGCTATGAACACCGGGGAGCTGTTTTTT. Encoded protein: CASRGLAMNTGELFF. The whole variable domain, filled in from reference TRBV28 and TRBJ2-2, reads DVKVTQSSRYLVKRTGEKVFLECVQDMDHENMFWYRQDPGLGLRLIYFSYDVKMKEKGDIPEGYSVSREKKERFSLILESASTNQTSMYLCASRGLAMNTGELFFGEGSRLTVL.

The table lists this clone with a few counts. CDR3 amino acids: CSGGATGELFF. Here the CDR3 DNA reads TGCAGCGGCGGGGCGACCGGGGAGCTGTTTTTT. The chain uses TRBV29-1 and TRBJ2-2; D perhaps matches TRBD2 (6 bases). The length of the CDR3 is 11 residues. The V and J ends lost 7 bases and 5 bases respectively, with 8 bases between them. The germline V gene has CDR1 SQVTM and CDR2 ANQGSEA.

This clone was counted many times. The J gene is TRBJ2-7, the V gene TRBV29-1; D may be TRBD1 or TRBD2 (5 bases each). The CDR3 extends over 14 amino acids. The V gene lost 6 bases and the J gene lost 2 bases, with 17 bases spanning the gap. Germline V gene data show CDR1 as SQVTM and CDR2 as ANQGSEA. The CDR3 is CSVETGTATYEQYF. The CDR3 DNA is TGCAGCGTGGAAACCGGGACGGCTACCTACGAGCAGTACTTC.

The chain recombines TRBV25-1 with TRBJ1-2, with TRBD1 matching over 7 bases. The CDR3 extends over 13 amino acids. Germline V gene lookup returns CDR1 MGHDK and CDR2 SYGVNS. V dropped 4 bases and J dropped 7; count of bases not matched to a gene: 6. The CDR3: CASSGGQEAGYTF. CDR3 sequence (DNA): TGTGCCAGCAGTGGTGGACAGGAAGCTGGCTACACCTTC.

This chain links TRBV12-5 with TRBJ2-5, with unresolved D. Trimming took off 5 bases at V and 5 bases at J, with 6 bases between the two ends. The CDR3 sequence is 11 residues long. CDR1 LGHNT and CDR2 FRNRAP come from the germline V gene. The CDR3 nucleotides are TGTGCTAGTGGTACAGCGGAGACCCAGTACTTC. As protein: CASGTAETQYF.

Worth noting for this clone: Other DNA sequences in this sample translate to the same CDR3. The chain combines TRBV28 with TRBJ1-4; D is unresolved. The CDR3 covers 13 residues. The V end lost 3 bases, the J end lost 3 bases, and 5 bases lay between the germline ends. CDR1 is MDHEN and CDR2 is SYDVKM in the germline V gene. The CDR3 loop reads CASSLRPNEKLFF. The CDR3 nucleotides are TGTGCCAGCAGTTTGCGCCCTAATGAAAAACTGTTTTTT.

The V call is TRBV13, the J call TRBJ2-5; 9 positions agree with TRBD2. Germline CDR1 PRHDT, CDR2 FYEKMQ (reference sequence). This CDR3 region has 14 residues. V lost 5 bases and J lost 4; bases outside the gene matches: 5. The CDR3 spells CASSPAGGGETQYF. The CDR3 DNA is TGTGCCAGCAGCCCAGCGGGAGGTGGAGAGACCCAGTACTTC.

This clone was recorded at least ten times. The chain combines TRBV5-1 with TRBJ2-7; 7 bases are shared with TRBD1. Germline V gene data show CDR1 as SGHRS and CDR2 as YFSETQ. The CDR3 has 15 residues. Trimming took 4 bases from V and 0 from J; bases not matched to a gene: 7. As DNA, the CDR3 is TGCGCCAGCAGCACCGAGACAGGGACCTCCTACGAGCAGTACTTC. Its protein product is CASSTETGTSYEQYF.

The chain joins TRBV6-6 to TRBJ2-1; TRBD2 is a possible D gene (5 bases). The length of the CDR3 is 14 residues. V dropped 6 bases and J dropped 5 bases, with 14 bases sitting between them. Germline V gene sequence: CDR1 MNHNY, CDR2 SVGAGI (reference sequence). CDR3 bases: TGTGCCAGCAGGATAGGGAGTTCCAACAATGAGCAGTTCTTC. It codes for CASRIGSSNNEQFF.

The CDR3 DNA follows: TGTGCCTCAGCAGTTAGCAGACCAAACGAGCAGTACTTC. Protein sequence: CASAVSRPNEQYF. V is TRBV27 and J is TRBJ2-7; D unresolved. The CDR3 spans 13 residues. Deletions cut 11 bases from V and 5 bases from J, with 19 bases between. Germline V gene data show CDR1 as MNHEY and CDR2 as SMNVEV (reference sequence).